This TCR beta chain is from a study of lymphopenia after photon versus proton radiotherapy. The data were produced by immunoSEQ multiplex PCR, yet TCRdb's version contains in-frame clones alone and is incomplete. The sample has under 30,000 clones; about 88% are singletons. The V gene's germline CDR1 is SGHRS and CDR2 YFSETQ. This CDR3 comprises 16 residues. The V gene lost 0 bases and the J gene lost 4 bases, with 15 bases spanning the gap. This chain connects TRBV5-1 to TRBJ2-3; D is perhaps TRBD1 (6 bases). The specimen comprised peripheral blood, sampled from a patient treated with photon-based radiotherapy. The clonotype originates from a woman aged 50 to 65 with cholangiocarcinoma. The CDR3 reads CASSLALVGASDTQYF. CDR3 coding DNA: TGCGCCAGCAGCTTGGCTTTGGTGGGGGCTTCAGATACGCAGTATTTT.